This passage covers 15 T cell receptor beta chains from one sample sequenced in a study of cytomegalovirus exposure and HLA in healthy donors. The PCR employed 60 Vbeta primers together with 13 Jbeta primers. TCRdb keeps only in-frame clones here, not all; method: immunoSEQ multiplex PCR. The profile shows approximately 81,000 clones, 65% to 75% of them singletons. Input material: PBMCs. The receptors derive from a man aged 35 to 55 in good health and CMV-seropositive.

This clone was detected only a few times. The chain combines TRBV4-3 with TRBJ1-2, with 8 bases fitting TRBD1. J was trimmed by 7 bases and V by 4 bases; bases with no gene match: 8. Germline loops: CDR1 LGHNA, CDR2 YSLEER. CDR3 size: 14 residues. The CDR3 coding sequence is TGCGCCAGCAGCCCCACACGGACAGGGAGTGGCTACACCTTC. Its protein is CASSPTRTGSGYTF.

The rearrangement links TRBV28 to TRBJ2-5; D may be TRBD1 (6 bases). The CDR3 is 16 amino acids. V was shortened by 5 bases and J by 2 bases, with 18 bases between the two germline ends. From germline, CDR1 is MDHEN and CDR2 SYDVKM. The CDR3 DNA reads TGTGCCAGCAGTGGCTCCTTACAGGGCCTACAAGAGACCCAGTACTTC. Its translation: CASSGSLQGLQETQYF.

This sequence joins TRBV29-1 and TRBJ1-2, with D possibly matching TRBD1 (6 bases). Per germline, CDR1 SQVTM and CDR2 ANQGSEA. Trimming left V 7 bases short and J 7 bases short, with 16 bases between. The CDR3 is made up of 12 amino acids. The CDR3: CSATGHEGGYTF. The DNA of the CDR3 is TGCAGCGCCACAGGGCACGAGGGTGGCTACACCTTC.

V usage is TRBV9 and J usage is TRBJ2-2; 9 bases line up with TRBD2. Germline CDR1 is SGDLS and CDR2 is YYNGEE. V lost 3 bases to trimming and J lost 4 bases; unmatched junction nucleotides: 7. This CDR3 has 16 residues. The CDR3 region has the DNA TGTGCCAGCAGCGCGGCGGGAGGGCCAGTCACCGGGGAGCTGTTTTTT. Encoded protein: CASSAAGGPVTGELFF.

The chain employs TRBV6-5 and TRBJ1-1, with D unresolved. V was clipped by 0 bases and J by 0 bases, with 8 bases between them. CDR3 length: 15 residues. Germline CDR1 is MNHEY and CDR2 is SVGAGI. The CDR3 coding sequence is TGTGCCAGCAGTTACTCCGGGAGGGTGAACACTGAAGCTTTCTTT. This codes for CASSYSGRVNTEAFF.

V is TRBV5-4 and J is TRBJ2-2; 11 nucleotides line up with TRBD2. After removal of 4 bases from V and 7 bases from J, the junction contained 15 bases not matched to a gene. This CDR3 is built from 18 residues. Looked up from germline, CDR1 is SGHNT and CDR2 is YYREEE (reference sequence). CDR3 sequence: CASSPNNLAGGKNGELFF. The DNA of the CDR3 is TGTGCCAGCAGCCCCAACAATCTAGCGGGGGGTAAAAACGGGGAGCTGTTTTTT.

The chain uses TRBV28 and TRBJ2-2; tentatively, D is TRBD2 (6 bases). From germline, CDR1 is MDHEN and CDR2 SYDVKM. CDR3 length: 15 amino acids. Trimming left V 6 bases short and J 1 base short, with 12 bases between. CDR3 DNA sequence: TGTGCCAGCAGCCCGGGGGAGGTGAACACCGGGGAGCTGTTTTTT. Amino acid sequence: CASSPGEVNTGELFF.

The chain is built from TRBV14 and TRBJ2-1; D is undetermined. The CDR3 has 13 residues. Germline V gene sequence: CDR1 SGHDN, CDR2 FVKESK. The V end was cut by 2 bases, the J end by 10 bases, with 12 bases between. The DNA for the CDR3 is TGTGCCAGCAGCCAAATTGCAGCGTTAGAGCAGTTCTTC. It codes for CASSQIAALEQFF.

This clone was detected once. The V call is TRBV2, the J call TRBJ1-5, with a weak D call TRBD1 (5 bases). Germline V gene lookup returns CDR1 SNHLY and CDR2 FYNNEI. This CDR3 has 15 residues. The V gene lost 1 base and the J gene lost 7 bases, with 14 bases spanning the gap. The CDR3 nucleotides are TGTGCCAGCAGTGAAGACCAGGGATCAGGGCAGCCCCAGCATTTT. This gives the protein CASSEDQGSGQPQHF.

The chain combines TRBV5-8 with TRBJ1-5; D call uncertain. This CDR3 contains 16 residues. Trimming removed 0 bases at V and 1 base at J, with 11 bases between. In germline, CDR1 is SGHTS, CDR2 YDEGEE. CDR3 DNA: TGTGCCAGCAGCTTGGGCCCGGTTCCGAGCAATCAGCCCCAGCATTTT. Residues: CASSLGPVPSNQPQHF.

The V call is TRBV28, the J call TRBJ2-7; TRBD2 is a possible D gene (6 bases). Germline assignment: CDR1 MDHEN and CDR2 SYDVKM. The CDR3 is 14 residues long. The V end lost 8 bases, the J end lost 5 bases, and 19 bases lay between the germline ends. CDR3: CASVPGGSGHEQYF. CDR3 DNA: TGTGCCAGCGTCCCTGGGGGGAGCGGCCACGAGCAGTACTTC.

The CDR3 sequence: CASSQEQGSWTEAFF. CDR3 coding DNA: TGCGCCAGCAGCCAAGAACAGGGATCGTGGACTGAAGCTTTCTTT. The chain carries TRBV4-1 and TRBJ1-1; the D gene is possibly TRBD1 (6 bases). Germline CDR1 reads MGHRA; CDR2 reads YSYEKL. The CDR3 spans 15 residues. V lost 0 bases, J lost 5 bases, and 13 bases lay in between.

The chain is built from TRBV5-4 and TRBJ1-2, with 7 bases identical to TRBD1. Germline CDR1 and CDR2: SGHNT and YYREEE (reference sequence). The CDR3 runs 13 residues. Trimming at V came to 4 bases and at J to 3 bases, leaving 3 bases not matched to a gene. Here the CDR3 reads CASSSDRDYGYTF. Here the CDR3 DNA reads TGTGCCAGCAGCAGCGACAGGGACTATGGCTACACCTTC. Using reference TRBV5-4 and TRBJ1-2 for the parts outside the CDR3, the full variable domain is ETGVTQSPTHLIKTRGQQVTLRCSSQSGHNTVSWYQQALGQGPQFIFQYYREEENGRGNFPPRFSGLQFPNYSSELNVNALELDDSALYLCASSSDRDYGYTFGSGTRLTVV.

This clone was seen a few times. This sequence joins TRBV9 and TRBJ2-7; possible D gene TRBD2, 5 bases. CDR1 SGDLS and CDR2 YYNGEE come from the germline V gene. This CDR3 has 13 amino acids. Between the trimmed V and J ends, which lost 2 bases and 6 bases, there was a span of 12 bases. In nucleotides, the CDR3 is TGTGCCAGCAGCGTTTTTTCTGAGGGCGAGCAGTACTTC. Encoded protein: CASSVFSEGEQYF.

V usage is TRBV10-2 and J usage is TRBJ2-1, with D tentatively TRBD1 (6 bases). V gave up 5 bases and J gave up 7 bases, with 15 bases separating them. There are 14 residues in the CDR3. The germline V gene encodes CDR1 WSHSY and CDR2 SAAADI. The CDR3 DNA is TGCGCCAGCAGTTTACAGGGTGGACGTAATGAGCAGTTCTTC. It translates to CASSLQGGRNEQFF.